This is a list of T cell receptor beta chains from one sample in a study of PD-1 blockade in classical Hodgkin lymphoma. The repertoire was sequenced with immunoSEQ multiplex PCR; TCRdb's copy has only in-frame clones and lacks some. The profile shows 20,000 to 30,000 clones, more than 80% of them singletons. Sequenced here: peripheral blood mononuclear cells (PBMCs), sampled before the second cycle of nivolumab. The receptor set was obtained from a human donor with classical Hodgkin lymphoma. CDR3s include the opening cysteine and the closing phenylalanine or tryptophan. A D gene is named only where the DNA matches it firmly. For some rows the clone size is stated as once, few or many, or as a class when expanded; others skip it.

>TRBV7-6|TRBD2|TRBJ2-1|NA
CASASGGTRSYNEQFF
TGTGCCAGCGCCAGCGGGGGGACACGTTCCTACAATGAGCAGTTCTTC
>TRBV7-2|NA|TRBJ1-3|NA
CASSLSAGNTIYF
TGTGCCAGCAGCTTAAGTGCTGGAAACACCATATATTTT
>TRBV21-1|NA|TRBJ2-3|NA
CASSTTLAGALGSTDTQYF
TGTGCCAGCAGCACCACACTAGCGGGGGCCCTGGGGAGCACAGATACGCAGTATTTT
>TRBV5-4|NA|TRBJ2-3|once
CASSLESGDTQYF
TGTGCCAGCAGCTTGGAAAGCGGGGATACGCAGTATTTT
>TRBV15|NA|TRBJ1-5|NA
CATSRDRSQPQHF
TGTGCCACCAGCAGAGATAGGAGTCAGCCCCAGCATTTT
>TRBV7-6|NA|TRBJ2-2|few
CASSPRTVNTGELFF
TGTGCCAGCAGCCCCAGGACAGTGAACACCGGGGAGCTGTTTTTT
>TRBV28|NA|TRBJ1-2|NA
CASSLGDGYYGYTF
TGTGCCAGCAGTCTAGGGGATGGGTACTATGGCTACACCTTC
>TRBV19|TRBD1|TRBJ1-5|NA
CASSSRDRGWNQPQHF
TGTGCCAGTAGTAGCCGGGACAGGGGTTGGAATCAGCCCCAGCATTTT
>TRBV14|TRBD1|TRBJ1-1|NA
CASSQDIGGEAFF
TGTGCCAGCAGCCAAGATATAGGGGGCGAGGCTTTCTTT
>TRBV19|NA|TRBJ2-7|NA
CASSTLEVGNEQYF
TGTGCCAGTAGTACCCTGGAGGTGGGGAACGAGCAGTACTTC
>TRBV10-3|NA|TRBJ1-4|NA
CAISRQGEKLFF
TGTGCCATCAGTCGACAAGGTGAAAAACTGTTTTTT
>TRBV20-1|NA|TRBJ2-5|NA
CSARRSETQYF
TGCAGTGCTCGGAGATCTGAGACCCAGTACTTC
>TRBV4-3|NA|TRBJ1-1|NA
CAGSQGVGARIGTEAFF
TGCGCCGGCAGCCAAGGAGTTGGGGCTCGGATTGGCACTGAAGCTTTCTTT
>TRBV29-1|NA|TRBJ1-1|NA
CSVEPGLQAFF
TGCAGCGTTGAACCTGGGTTACAAGCTTTCTTT
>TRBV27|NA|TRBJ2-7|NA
CASGIGGQSYEQYF
TGTGCCAGCGGAATCGGGGGACAGAGCTACGAGCAGTACTTC
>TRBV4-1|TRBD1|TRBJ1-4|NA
CASSLKDRVNEKLFF
TGCGCCAGCAGCCTCAAGGACAGGGTTAATGAAAAACTGTTTTTT
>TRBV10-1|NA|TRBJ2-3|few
CASSGPLGKADTQYF
TGCGCCAGCAGTGGGCCCCTAGGGAAGGCAGATACGCAGTATTTT
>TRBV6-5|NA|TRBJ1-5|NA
CASRSGVFQPQHF
TGTGCCAGCAGATCAGGGGTCTTCCAGCCCCAGCATTTT
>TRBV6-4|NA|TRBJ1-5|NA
CASSGDSNQPQHF
TGTGCCAGCAGTGGGGATAGCAATCAGCCCCAGCATTTT
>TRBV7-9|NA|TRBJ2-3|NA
CASSYVRGVDTQYF
TGTGCCAGCAGCTATGTCCGGGGCGTGGATACGCAGTATTTT
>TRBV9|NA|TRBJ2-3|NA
CASSVDNRFTDTQYF
TGTGCCAGCAGCGTAGACAACAGGTTCACAGATACGCAGTATTTT
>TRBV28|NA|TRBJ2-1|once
CASSFGGSYNEQFF
TGTGCCAGCAGTTTCGGGGGCAGTTACAATGAGCAGTTCTTC
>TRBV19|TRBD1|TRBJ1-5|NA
CASSIEGTGLNQPQHF
TGTGCCAGTAGTATAGAAGGGACAGGGCTCAATCAGCCCCAGCATTTT
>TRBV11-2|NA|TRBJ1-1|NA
CASSSGWTEAFF
TGTGCCAGCAGTTCAGGGTGGACTGAAGCTTTCTTT
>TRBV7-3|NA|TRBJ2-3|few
CASSLIGQYTDTQYF
TGTGCCAGCAGCTTAATAGGTCAATACACAGATACGCAGTATTTT
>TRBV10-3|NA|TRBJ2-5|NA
CAISESRDQETQYF
TGTGCCATCAGTGAGTCAAGGGACCAAGAGACCCAGTACTTC
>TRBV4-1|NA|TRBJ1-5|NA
CASSQKGGQPQHF
TGCGCCAGCAGCCAAAAGGGAGGTCAGCCCCAGCATTTT
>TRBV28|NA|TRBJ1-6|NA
CASSSRRGAGSPLHF
TGTGCCAGCAGCAGCAGGCGGGGGGCAGGGTCACCCCTCCACTTT
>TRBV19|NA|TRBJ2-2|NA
CASSIVGTNTGELFF
TGTGCCAGTAGTATCGTGGGAACGAACACCGGGGAGCTGTTTTTT
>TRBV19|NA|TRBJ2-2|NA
CASSRLDLTLGELFF
TGTGCCAGTAGTAGGCTTGACTTGACACTCGGGGAGCTGTTTTTT
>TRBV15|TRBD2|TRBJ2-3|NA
CATSRLAGETDTQYF
TGTGCCACCAGCAGACTAGCGGGGGAGACAGATACGCAGTATTTT
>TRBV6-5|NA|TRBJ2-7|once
CASSTSLSDAYEQYF
NA